Each of the 20 T cell receptor beta chains below was sequenced from the same sample in a study of shared clonotypes between healthy human individuals (TCRdb year 2020). Receptors were amplified or captured by the immunoSEQ multiplex PCR assay. In TCRdb, the immuneACCESS table is reduced to in-frame sequences with V and J assigned. These tables do not hold every clone; where another copy was compared, an unresolved V gene accounts for under half, and the others remain unexplained. The sample profile shows about 2.4 million clones; just over 90% of them were found once. Together, the top ten hold over 0.12% of the sample. Specimen: naive CD4+ T cells sorted from blood. The label giving this sample's cell subset or site can be read as: CD45RA+ positively selected. These receptors came from a man aged 18 to 29 in good health.

The chain employs TRBV6-1 and TRBJ2-2; a possible D gene is TRBD1 (5 bases). The CDR3 runs to 15 residues. Germline V gene data show CDR1 as MNHNS and CDR2 as SASEGT. The germline V and J ends were trimmed by 4 bases and 5 bases, with 14 bases remaining between them. The CDR3 protein is CASSVLGAGTGELFF. The CDR3 DNA reads as TGTGCCAGCAGTGTATTAGGGGCAGGGACCGGGGAGCTGTTTTTT.

The chain uses TRBV4-1 and TRBJ2-2; no firm D call. In germline, CDR1 is MGHRA, CDR2 YSYEKL. The CDR3 contains 16 residues. V was shortened by 2 bases and J by 6 bases, with 16 bases between the two germline ends. CDR3: CASSQPSLSRAGELFF. In DNA form, the CDR3 reads TGCGCCAGCAGCCAACCATCCCTTAGTAGGGCCGGGGAGCTGTTTTTT.

The chain links TRBV4-3 to TRBJ1-2, with 7 positions matching TRBD1. This CDR3 has 15 amino acids. Germline values: CDR1 LGHNA, CDR2 YSLEER. J gave up 8 bases and V 0 bases, and 9 bases lay outside the gene matches. The chain's CDR3 is CASSQEDREAGGYTF. The CDR3 DNA follows: TGCGCCAGCAGCCAAGAAGACAGGGAAGCGGGAGGCTACACCTTC.

J is TRBJ1-5 and V is TRBV6-6, with a weak D call TRBD1 (6 bases). Germline lookup yields CDR1 MNHNY and CDR2 SVGAGI (reference sequence). V lost 4 bases, J lost 4 bases, and 11 bases lay in between. CDR3 length: 14 amino acids. The CDR3 coding sequence is TGTGCCAGCAGTTCAGGGGCAGAGAATCAGCCCCAGCATTTT. Translating gives CASSSGAENQPQHF.

The chain couples TRBV6-1 to TRBJ1-6, with D possibly being TRBD1 (6 bases). V dropped 2 bases and J dropped 9 bases, with 14 bases sitting between them. CDR3 size: 15 residues. Germline V gene data show CDR1 as MNHNS and CDR2 as SASEGT. In DNA, the CDR3 is TGTGCCAGCAGTGAATGGGGGGGCGATGGTTCACCCCTCCACTTT. Amino acid sequence: CASSEWGGDGSPLHF.

The rearrangement links TRBV2 to TRBJ1-6; TRBD1 matches at 8 bases. CDR1 SNHLY and CDR2 FYNNEI come from the germline V gene. CDR3 size: 15 residues. J was trimmed by 3 bases and V by 6 bases; bases with no gene match: 4. In nucleotides, the CDR3 is TGTGCCAGCAGCCAACAGGGGGACTATAATTCACCCCTCCACTTT. Translating gives CASSQQGDYNSPLHF.

This clone has a handful of counts. The chain uses TRBV7-3 and TRBJ1-5; D call uncertain. Trimming took 5 bases from V and 1 from J, leaving 15 bases between them. From germline, CDR1 is SGHTA and CDR2 FQGTGA. CDR3 length: 16 residues. CDR3 bases: TGTGCCAGCAGCCAACCAGGACCGGACAGCAATCAGCCCCAGCATTTT. Translated: CASSQPGPDSNQPQHF.

V and J are TRBV2 and TRBJ2-7, with D unresolved. Trimming took 8 bases from V and 3 from J, leaving 8 bases between them. Germline loops: CDR1 SNHLY, CDR2 FYNNEI. This CDR3 contains 11 residues. This chain's CDR3 is CASGDLYEQYF. The CDR3 DNA is TGTGCCAGCGGAGACCTCTACGAGCAGTACTTC. Looking up the rest from reference TRBV2 and TRBJ2-7 gives the full variable domain: EPEVTQTPSHQVTQMGQEVILRCVPISNHLYFYWYRQILGQKVEFLVSFYNNEISEKSEIFDDQFSVERPDGSNFTLKIRSTKLEDSAMYFCASGDLYEQYFGPGTRLTVT.

V is TRBV7-9 and J is TRBJ2-6; D gene unclear. CDR1 and CDR2 from the germline V gene are SEHNR and FQNEAQ (reference sequence). The CDR3 runs 14 residues. V lost 2 bases and J lost 4, with 6 bases in between. This CDR3 is CASSLPTGANVLTF. Written as DNA, the CDR3 is TGTGCCAGCAGCTTACCCACCGGGGCCAACGTCCTGACTTTC.

About this clone itself: One end of the junction varies from germline; a read error may be responsible. The chain is built from TRBV7-7 and TRBJ2-2; 7 positions match TRBD1. CDR1 is SSHAT, CDR2 FNYEAQ, per germline (reference sequence). The CDR3 loop spans 16 amino acids. The chain's CDR3 is CASSFTGAEDTGELFF. For the CDR3, the DNA is TGTGCTAGCAGCTTCACAGGGGCGGAAGACACCGGGGAGCTGTTTTTT. Full variable domain (missing parts from reference TRBV7-7 and TRBJ2-2): GAGVSQSPRYKVTKRGQDVTLRCDPISSHATLYWYQQALGQGPEFLTYFNYEAQPDKSGLPSDRFSAERPEGSISTLTIQRTEQRDSAMYRCASSFTGAEDTGELFFGEGSRLTVL.

This chain connects TRBV6-1 to TRBJ1-1; 9 nucleotides agree with TRBD1. V shed 3 bases, J shed 5 bases, and the junction held 16 bases outside the gene matches. The CDR3 contains 18 residues. Germline-derived CDR1 and CDR2 are MNHNS and SASEGT. CDR3 sequence reads: CASSDFDSDRGSQTEAFF. The DNA for the CDR3 is TGTGCCAGCAGTGATTTCGACTCGGACAGGGGCAGCCAAACTGAAGCTTTCTTT.

This clone was observed a single time. J is TRBJ2-7 and V is TRBV21-1. TRBV21-1 is deemed a pseudogene. This CDR3 spans 17 amino acids. CDR3 residues: CASSTTGVTHTSYEQYF. The CDR3 DNA follows: TGTGCCAGCAGCACAACCGGCGTTACCCATACCTCCTACGAGCAGTACTTC.

The genes are TRBV2 and TRBJ2-7; TRBD1 might be the D (6 bases). The V end was cut by 8 bases, the J end by 2 bases, with 16 bases between. From germline, CDR1 is SNHLY and CDR2 FYNNEI. The CDR3 is made up of 14 amino acids. This chain's CDR3 is CASATGKRTYEQYF. The CDR3 DNA follows: TGTGCCAGCGCTACAGGGAAGAGGACCTACGAGCAGTACTTC.

This CDR3 is CASSLTGGGSSKEQYF. CDR3 sequence (DNA): TGTGCCAGCAGCCTAACTGGGGGGGGGAGCTCTAAGGAGCAGTACTTC. The V and J genes are TRBV11-2 and TRBJ2-7, with 7 bases identical to TRBD2. The trim removed 5 bases at V and 7 bases at J, leaving 17 bases unmatched. CDR1 and CDR2 (germline): SGHAT, FQNNGV. The CDR3 covers 16 residues.

This clone is a singleton in its sample. Other nucleotide sequences in the sample specify the same CDR3. The rearrangement links TRBV2 to TRBJ2-2; TRBD1 aligns across 11 bases. This CDR3 has 15 amino acids. Trimming at V came to 6 bases and at J to 5 bases, leaving 5 bases not matched to a gene. Germline loops: CDR1 SNHLY, CDR2 FYNNEI. The CDR3 region has the DNA TGTGCCAGCAGCGGACAGGGGGCGGGTACCGGGGAGCTGTTTTTT. Protein product: CASSGQGAGTGELFF.

This CDR3 reads CASMSGAGGNQPQHF. The CDR3, as DNA: TGTGCCAGCATGTCGGGGGCCGGGGGCAATCAGCCCCAGCATTTT. The chain joins TRBV6-6 to TRBJ1-5; TRBD1 might be the D (6 bases). The CDR3 is 15 amino acids. Germline V gives CDR1 MNHNY, CDR2 SVGAGI (reference sequence). With 7 bases removed from V and 2 bases from J, the gap between germline ends came to 15 bases.

This chain links TRBV15 with TRBJ1-4; D gene ambiguous. V was trimmed by 3 bases and J by 0 bases, leaving 14 bases between them. This CDR3 region has 17 residues. Germline CDR1 is LNHNV and CDR2 is YYDKDF (reference sequence). The CDR3 reads CATSSPGAVPTNEKLFF. The DNA of the CDR3 is TGTGCCACCAGCAGCCCGGGAGCGGTTCCAACTAATGAAAAACTGTTTTTT. The entire variable domain, with the rest obtained from reference TRBV15 and TRBJ1-4, is as follows: DAMVIQNPRYQVTQFGKPVTLSCSQTLNHNVMYWYQQKSSQAPKLLFHYYDKDFNNEADTPDNFQSRRPNTSFCFLDIRSPGLGDTAMYLCATSSPGAVPTNEKLFFGSGTQLSVL.

The chain carries TRBV5-6 and TRBJ2-7; 13 nucleotides line up with TRBD2. Germline CDR1 reads SGHDT; CDR2 reads YYEEEE. The CDR3 length is 18 residues. V shed 0 bases and J 0 bases; nucleotides not matched to a gene: 6. In DNA form, the CDR3 reads TGTGCCAGCAGCTTGGCCAGACTAGCGGGGGGAATCTCCTACGAGCAGTACTTC. Encoded protein: CASSLARLAGGISYEQYF.

Points on this clone: Distinct nucleotide sequences in the sample also encode this CDR3. The chain recombines TRBV6-5 with TRBJ2-7, with D perhaps matching TRBD1 (6 bases). The CDR3 extends over 11 amino acids. Germline loops: CDR1 MNHEY, CDR2 SVGAGI. Trimming pared 6 bases from V and 6 bases from J, leaving 9 bases between. In DNA form, the CDR3 reads TGTGCCAGCAGACAGGGTGGCGAGCAGTACTTC. Translating gives CASRQGGEQYF.

This rearrangement joins TRBV28 to TRBJ2-3; TRBD2 matches 8 bases. This CDR3 has 17 residues. With 7 bases clipped from V and 3 bases from J, the junction kept 15 bases outside the gene matches. Germline-derived CDR1 and CDR2 are MDHEN and SYDVKM. CDR3 sequence reads: CASKPGGANRDTDTQYF. CDR3 in DNA: TGTGCCAGCAAGCCGGGGGGGGCGAACAGGGATACAGATACGCAGTATTTT. The variable domain in full, with the rest retrieved from reference TRBV28 and TRBJ2-3, is DVKVTQSSRYLVKRTGEKVFLECVQDMDHENMFWYRQDPGLGLRLIYFSYDVKMKEKGDIPEGYSVSREKKERFSLILESASTNQTSMYLCASKPGGANRDTDTQYFGPGTRLTVL.